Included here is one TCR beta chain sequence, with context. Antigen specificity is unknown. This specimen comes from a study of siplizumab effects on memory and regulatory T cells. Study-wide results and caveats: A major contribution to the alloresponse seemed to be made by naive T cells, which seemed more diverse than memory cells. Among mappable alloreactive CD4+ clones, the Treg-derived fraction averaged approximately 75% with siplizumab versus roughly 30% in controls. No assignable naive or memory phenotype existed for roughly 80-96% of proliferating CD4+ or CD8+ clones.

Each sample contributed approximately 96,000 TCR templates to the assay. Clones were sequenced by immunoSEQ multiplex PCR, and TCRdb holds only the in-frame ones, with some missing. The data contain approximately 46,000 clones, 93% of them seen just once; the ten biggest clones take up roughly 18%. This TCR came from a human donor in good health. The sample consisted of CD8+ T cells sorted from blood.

CDR3 sequence: CATYGMTGDNYGYTF. The CDR3 coding sequence is TGTGCCACCTATGGTATGACAGGGGACAACTATGGCTACACCTTC. This chain joins TRBV7-9 and TRBJ1-2, with 8 bases matching TRBD1. After removal of 10 bases from V and 2 bases from J, the junction contained 12 bases not matched to a gene. The CDR3 sequence is 15 residues long. Per the germline V gene, CDR1 is SEHNR and CDR2 is FQNEAQ (reference sequence).